This T cell receptor (beta chain) derives from a study of shared T cell receptors in the human thymus. CDR3 length equals 12 residues. Germline V CDR1 and CDR2: MNHEY, SMNVEV (reference sequence). The V end lost 6 bases, the J end lost 14 bases, and 18 bases lay between the germline ends. The repertoire was sequenced with immunoSEQ multiplex PCR; TCRdb's copy has only in-frame clones and lacks some. The repertoire holds roughly 500,000 clones, with about 84% as singletons. The sample also formed part of further work on human thymus T cells. From that report: Resections that were taken during corrective heart surgery supplied the thymus tissue.

Sequencing was performed on thymocytes. V gene TRBV27 combines with J gene TRBJ2-3; D not resolved. The TCR originated in a boy under two years old with a congenital heart defect. The CDR3 is CASRTERRLAYF. CDR3 nucleotide sequence: TGTGCCAGCAGGACCGAGCGAAGGTTAGCGTATTTT.